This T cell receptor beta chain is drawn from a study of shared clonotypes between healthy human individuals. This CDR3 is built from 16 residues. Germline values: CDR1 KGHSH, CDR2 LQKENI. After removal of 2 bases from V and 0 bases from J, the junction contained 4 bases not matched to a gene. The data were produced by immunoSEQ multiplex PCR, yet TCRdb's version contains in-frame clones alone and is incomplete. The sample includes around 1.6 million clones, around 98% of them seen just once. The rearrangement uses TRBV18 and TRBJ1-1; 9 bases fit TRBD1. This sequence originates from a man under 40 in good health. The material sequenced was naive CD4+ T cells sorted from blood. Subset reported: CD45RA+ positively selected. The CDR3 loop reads CASSPTGTGLNTEAFF. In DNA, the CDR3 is TGTGCCAGCTCACCAACCGGGACAGGGTTGAACACTGAAGCTTTCTTT.